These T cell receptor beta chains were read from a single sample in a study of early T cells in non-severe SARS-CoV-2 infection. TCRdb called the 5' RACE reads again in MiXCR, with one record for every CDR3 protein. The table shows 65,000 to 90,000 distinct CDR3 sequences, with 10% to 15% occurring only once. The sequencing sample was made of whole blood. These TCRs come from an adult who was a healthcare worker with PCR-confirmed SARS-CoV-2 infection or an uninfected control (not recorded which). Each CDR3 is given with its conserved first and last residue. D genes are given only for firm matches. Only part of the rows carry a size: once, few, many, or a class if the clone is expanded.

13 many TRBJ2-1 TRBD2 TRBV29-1 CSVYLADYNEQFF TGCAGCGTTTATCTAGCGGACTACAATGAGCAGTTCTTC
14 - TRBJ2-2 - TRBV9 CASSVDTLTGELFF TGTGCCAGCAGCGTAGATACCCTTACCGGGGAGCTGTTTTTT
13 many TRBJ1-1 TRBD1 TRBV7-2 CASSQQGAAEAFF TGTGCCAGCAGCCAACAGGGGGCGGCTGAAGCTTTCTTT
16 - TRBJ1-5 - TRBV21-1 CASSSCRVLGNQPQHF TGTGCCAGCAGCTCCTGCAGGGTTTTAGGCAATCAGCCCCAGCATTTT
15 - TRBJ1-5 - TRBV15 CATSRPPEGNQPQHF TGTGCCACCAGCAGACCCCCTGAGGGCAATCAGCCCCAGCATTTT
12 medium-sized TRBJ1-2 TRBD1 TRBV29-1 CSVVGTGAGYTF TGCAGCGTTGTGGGGACAGGGGCCGGCTACACCTTC
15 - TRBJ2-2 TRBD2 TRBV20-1 CSASSSGDNTGELFF TGCAGTGCTAGTTCTAGCGGAGACAACACCGGGGAGCTGTTTTTT
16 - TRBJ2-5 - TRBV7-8 CASSQARITSTETQYF TGTGCCAGCAGCCAAGCGCGGATAACTAGCACGGAGACCCAGTACTTC
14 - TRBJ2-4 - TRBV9 CASSAPGTENIQYF TGTGCCAGCAGCGCCCCTGGGACGGAGAACATTCAGTACTTC
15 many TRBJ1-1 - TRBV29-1 CSVARQGRMNTEAFF TGCAGCGTTGCCAGGCAGGGAAGAATGAACACTGAAGCTTTCTTT
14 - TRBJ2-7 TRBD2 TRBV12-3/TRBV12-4 CASTNRGVSYEQYF TGTGCCAGCACCAATCGGGGGGTTTCCTACGAGCAGTACTTC
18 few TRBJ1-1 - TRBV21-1 CASSKGGTGQVLNTEAFF TGTGCCAGCAGCAAGGGGGGTACTGGGCAGGTATTGAACACTGAAGCTTTCTTT
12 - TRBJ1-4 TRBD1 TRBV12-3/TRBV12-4 CASTRTGEKLFF TGTGCCAGCACCCGGACAGGCGAAAAACTGTTTTTT
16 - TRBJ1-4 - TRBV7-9 CASSSVGWSTNEKLFF TGTGCCAGCAGTTCCGTGGGTTGGTCAACTAATGAAAAACTGTTTTTT
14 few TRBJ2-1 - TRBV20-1 CSASYPTGYNEQFF TGCAGTGCTAGTTATCCTACAGGCTACAATGAGCAGTTCTTC
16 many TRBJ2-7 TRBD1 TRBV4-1 CASSQDTGTGSYEQYF TGCGCCAGCAGCCAAGATACCGGGACAGGCTCCTACGAGCAGTACTTC
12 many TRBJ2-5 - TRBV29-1 CSVGVVAETQYF TGCAGCGTTGGAGTGGTGGCAGAGACCCAGTACTTC
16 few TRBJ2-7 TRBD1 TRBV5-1 CASSFGPRDRLDEQYF TGCGCCAGCAGCTTTGGTCCTCGGGACAGGCTCGACGAGCAGTACTTC
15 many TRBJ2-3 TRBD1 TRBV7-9 CASSSTGISTDTQYF TGTGCCAGCAGCTCGACAGGGATTAGCACAGATACGCAGTATTTT
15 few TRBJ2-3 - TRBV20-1 CSARDFGRGADTQYF TGCAGTGCTAGAGATTTCGGCAGGGGAGCAGATACGCAGTATTTT
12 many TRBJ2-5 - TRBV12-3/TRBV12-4 CASSFRGETQYF TGTGCCAGCAGTTTCAGGGGAGAGACCCAGTACTTC
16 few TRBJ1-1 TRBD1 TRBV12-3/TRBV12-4 CASSSRTGVMNTEAFF TGTGCCAGCAGTTCTAGGACAGGTGTCATGAACACTGAAGCTTTCTTT
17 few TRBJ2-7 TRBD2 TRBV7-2 CASSLAWSPSGIYEQYF TGTGCCAGCAGCTTAGCGTGGTCCCCTAGCGGGATATACGAGCAGTACTTC
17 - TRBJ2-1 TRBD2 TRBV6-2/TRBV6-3 CASRGGRAFGSYNEQFF TGTGCCAGCAGGGGCGGGAGGGCCTTCGGGTCCTACAATGAGCAGTTCTTC
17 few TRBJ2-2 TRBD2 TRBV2 CASSRGPSGRLSGELFF TGTGCCAGCTCCCGGGGGCCCAGCGGGAGATTGTCCGGGGAGCTGTTTTTT
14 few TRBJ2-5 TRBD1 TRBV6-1 CASSEVDRATTQYF TGTGCCAGCAGTGAAGTCGACAGGGCCACCACCCAGTACTTC
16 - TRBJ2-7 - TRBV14 CASSPVGGFASYEQYF TGTGCCAGCAGCCCCGTGGGTGGCTTTGCCTCCTACGAGCAGTACTTC
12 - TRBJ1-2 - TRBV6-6 CASSYHGGGYTF TGTGCCAGCAGTTACCATGGAGGCGGCTACACCTTC
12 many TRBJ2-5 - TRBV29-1 CNSAGTSETQYF TGCAACTCTGCTGGCACTAGCGAGACCCAGTACTTC
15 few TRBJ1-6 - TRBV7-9 CASSLQGSYNSPLHF TGTGCCAGCAGCTTACAGGGGTCCTATAATTCACCCCTCCACTTT
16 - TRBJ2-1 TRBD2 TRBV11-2 CASSLDRAGGVNEQFF TGTGCCAGCAGCTTAGATCGAGCGGGAGGTGTAAATGAGCAGTTCTTC
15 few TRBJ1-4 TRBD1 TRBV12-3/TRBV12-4 CASSEGQARGEKLFF TGTGCCAGCAGCGAGGGACAGGCCCGAGGGGAAAAACTGTTTTTT
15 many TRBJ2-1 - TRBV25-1 CASSALGRTYNEQFF TGTGCCAGCAGTGCTCTGGGCCGGACCTACAATGAGCAGTTCTTC
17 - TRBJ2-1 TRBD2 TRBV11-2 CASSLETSGSNWGEQFF TGTGCCAGCAGCTTAGAGACTAGCGGGAGCAACTGGGGTGAGCAGTTCTTC
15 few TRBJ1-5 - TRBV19 CASSISQGSGQPQHF TGTGCCAGTAGTATTTCCCAAGGCTCGGGTCAGCCCCAGCATTTT
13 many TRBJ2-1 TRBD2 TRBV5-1 CASSLGTSGEQFF TGCGCCAGCAGCTTGGGGACTAGCGGCGAGCAGTTCTTC
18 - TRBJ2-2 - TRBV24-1 CATSDFRPSGRTTGELFF TGTGCCACCAGTGATTTTCGACCCAGTGGGCGAACTACCGGGGAGCTGTTTTTT
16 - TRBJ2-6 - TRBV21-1 CASSKVKFSGANVLTF TGTGCCAGCAGCAAAGTGAAGTTCTCTGGGGCCAACGTCCTGACTTTC
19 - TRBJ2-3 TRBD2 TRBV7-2 CASSLTSQSLAGYTDTQYF TGTGCCAGCAGCTTAACGTCCCAGAGTCTAGCGGGGTACACAGATACGCAGTATTTT
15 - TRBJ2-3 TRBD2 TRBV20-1 CSATVAGRSTDTQYF TGCAGTGCTACTGTAGCGGGGAGGAGCACAGATACGCAGTATTTT
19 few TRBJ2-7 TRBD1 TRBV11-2 CASSARWTGGNRSSYEQYF TGTGCCAGCAGCGCTCGCTGGACAGGGGGGAATAGAAGCTCCTACGAGCAGTACTTC
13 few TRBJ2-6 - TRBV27 CASSLYGANVLTF TGTGCCAGCAGTTTATACGGGGCCAACGTCCTGACTTTC
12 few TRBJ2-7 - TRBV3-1 CASSQTSYEQYF TGTGCCAGCAGCCAGACGTCCTACGAGCAGTACTTC
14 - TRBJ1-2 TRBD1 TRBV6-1 CASRYSGGLYGYTF TGTGCCAGCAGATATTCAGGGGGTTTATATGGCTACACCTTC
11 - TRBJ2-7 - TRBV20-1 CSAGTGYEQYF TGCAGTGCGGGTACAGGCTACGAGCAGTACTTC
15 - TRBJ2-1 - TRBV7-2 CASGGQGLPYNEQFF TGTGCCAGCGGAGGGCAGGGACTTCCCTACAATGAGCAGTTCTTC
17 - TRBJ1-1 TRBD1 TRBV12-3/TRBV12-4 CASYVGQGAYIVTEAFF TGTGCCAGCTACGTCGGACAGGGGGCTTATATAGTCACTGAAGCTTTCTTT
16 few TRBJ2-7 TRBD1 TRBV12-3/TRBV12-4 CASSPTPGQGPREQYF TGTGCCAGCAGTCCGACCCCGGGACAGGGTCCTCGCGAGCAGTACTTC
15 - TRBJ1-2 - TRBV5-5 CASSLGGGRMGGYTF TGTGCCAGCAGCTTGGGAGGAGGCAGGATGGGTGGCTACACCTTC
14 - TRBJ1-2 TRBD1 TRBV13 CASSSPMTGVGYTF TGTGCCAGCAGCTCTCCCATGACAGGGGTTGGCTACACCTTC
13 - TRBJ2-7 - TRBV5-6 CASSLNLLYEQYF TGTGCCAGCAGCTTGAACTTACTCTACGAGCAGTACTTC
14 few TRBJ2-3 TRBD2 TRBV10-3 CAISRTSGRDTQYF TGTGCCATCAGCAGGACTAGCGGAAGGGATACGCAGTATTTT
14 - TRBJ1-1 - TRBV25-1 CASSPGGAGHEAFF TGTGCCAGCAGTCCGGGGGGGGCTGGGCACGAAGCTTTCTTT
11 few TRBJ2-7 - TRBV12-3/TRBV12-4 CASSLFQEQYF TGTGCCAGCAGTTTATTCCAGGAGCAGTACTTC